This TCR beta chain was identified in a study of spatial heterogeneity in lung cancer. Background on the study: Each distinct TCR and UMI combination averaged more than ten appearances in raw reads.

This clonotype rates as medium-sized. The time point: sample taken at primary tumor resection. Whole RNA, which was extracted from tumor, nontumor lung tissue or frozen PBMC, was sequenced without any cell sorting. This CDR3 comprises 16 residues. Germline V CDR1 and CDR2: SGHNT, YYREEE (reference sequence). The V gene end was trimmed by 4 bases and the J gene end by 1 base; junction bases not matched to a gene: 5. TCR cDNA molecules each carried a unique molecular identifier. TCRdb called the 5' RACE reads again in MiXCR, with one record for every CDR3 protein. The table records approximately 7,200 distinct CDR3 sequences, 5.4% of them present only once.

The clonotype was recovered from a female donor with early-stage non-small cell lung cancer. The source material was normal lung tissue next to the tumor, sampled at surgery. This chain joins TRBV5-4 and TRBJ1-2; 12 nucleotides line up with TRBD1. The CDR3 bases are TGTGCCAGCAGCCCGGGACAGGGGGCGAATAACTATGGCTACACCTTC. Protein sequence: CASSPGQGANNYGYTF.